A single sample gave rise to the 25 T cell receptor beta chains below, sequenced in a study of blood T cells in healthy people across ages. A second PCR of 7 to 11 cycles used a sample-barcoded 5' primer and a J-beta primer mix. A single record per CDR3 protein comes from TCRdb applying MiXCR to the 5' RACE reads. The sample has 1.2 million to 1.5 million distinct CDR3 sequences, approximately 60% seen once. Sequenced: blood. The receptors originated from a man aged 18 to 35 in good health.

The chain combines TRBV5-1 with TRBJ2-1; possible D gene TRBD2, 6 bases. V lost 4 bases to trimming and J lost 1 base, with 21 bases between them. This CDR3 region has 18 residues. CDR1 is SGHRS and CDR2 is YFSETQ in the germline V gene. In DNA, the CDR3 is TGCGCCAGCAGCCCCCGGTCGGGGGATCTGGGGTCCTACAATGAGCAGTTCTTC. This sequence encodes CASSPRSGDLGSYNEQFF.

J is TRBJ1-4 and V is TRBV2; TRBD1 might be the D (5 bases). CDR1 and CDR2 from the germline V gene are SNHLY and FYNNEI. Trimming removed 5 bases at V and 8 bases at J, with 18 bases between. The CDR3 is 15 amino acids. The CDR3 region has the DNA TGTGCCAGCAGTAAAGGGACTCGGCGGGACGAAAAACTGTTTTTT. This encodes CASSKGTRRDEKLFF.

The chain links TRBV7-2 to TRBJ2-3; 8 bases agree with TRBD2. The CDR3 length is 16 residues. CDR1 is SGHTA, CDR2 FQGNSA, per germline. J lost 0 bases, V lost 5 bases, and 7 bases had no gene match. The CDR3 bases are TGTGCCAGCAGCCGCGATAGCGGGACTAGCACAGATACGCAGTATTTT. Residues: CASSRDSGTSTDTQYF.

This clonotype is a singleton in its sample. The V and J genes are TRBV12-3 or TRBV12-4 and TRBJ2-4; D is unresolved. The end of the DNA fits TRBJ2-7 better, so the J call may be wrong. The CDR3 is 12 residues long. CDR3 amino acids: CASSFSEGEQYF. The CDR3 region has the DNA TGTGCCAGCAGTTTCTCAGAAGGCGAGCAGTACTTC.

J is TRBJ1-2 and V is TRBV12-3 or TRBV12-4; D is undetermined. Deletions cut 2 bases from V and 2 bases from J, with 15 bases between. The CDR3 sequence is 16 residues long. The CDR3 DNA follows: TGTGCCAGCAGTTTATTAATTGTGGACGCAAACTATGGCTACACCTTC. It translates to CASSLLIVDANYGYTF.

V gene TRBV6-1 combines with J gene TRBJ2-1; D call uncertain. Germline CDR1 and CDR2: MNHNS and SASEGT. With 0 bases removed from V and 3 bases from J, the gap between germline ends came to 6 bases. The CDR3 is made up of 14 amino acids. CDR3: CASSEALVYNEQFF. CDR3 bases: TGTGCCAGCAGTGAAGCGCTGGTCTACAATGAGCAGTTCTTC.

In the case of this clonotype: At one of its ends the junction is not consistent with the germline gene, which may arise from a read error. The rearrangement links TRBV20-1 to TRBJ2-1, with D perhaps matching TRBD2 (6 bases). Germline V gene sequence: CDR1 DFQATT, CDR2 SNEGSKA (reference sequence). The CDR3 consists of 14 residues. CDR3 nucleotide sequence: TGCAGTGCTTCCTGGGAGGAATCCTACAATGAGCGGTTCTTC. It specifies CSASWEESYNERFF.

This chain links TRBV11-2 with TRBJ2-1, with TRBD2 matching 13 bases. Trimming at V came to 5 bases and at J to 5 bases, leaving 9 bases not matched to a gene. The CDR3 spans 17 residues. The V gene's germline CDR1 is SGHAT and CDR2 FQNNGV. The CDR3 DNA sequence: TGTGCCAGCAGCGCGAGGACTAGCGGGAGAAGGGACAATGAGCAGTTCTTC. Encoded protein: CASSARTSGRRDNEQFF.

This clonotype was counted ten times or more. The chain employs TRBV7-9 and TRBJ2-7; 8 positions agree with TRBD1. The germline gives CDR1 SEHNR, CDR2 FQNEAQ (reference sequence). This CDR3 is 14 amino acids long. V lost 4 bases to trimming and J lost 2 bases; unmatched junction nucleotides: 4. CDR3 loop: CASSSGQGTYEQYF. The CDR3 coding sequence is TGTGCCAGCAGCTCTGGACAGGGTACCTACGAGCAGTACTTC.

The CDR3 loop is CASSSTSGPSYEQYF. The CDR3 region has the DNA TGTGCCAGCAGTTCAACAAGCGGGCCCTCCTACGAGCAGTACTTC. The chain combines TRBV27 with TRBJ2-7, with D possibly TRBD2 on 6 matching bases. This CDR3 spans 15 amino acids. V dropped 4 bases and J dropped 0 bases, with 13 bases sitting between them. Germline V CDR1 and CDR2: MNHEY, SMNVEV (reference sequence).

The chain carries TRBV5-1 and TRBJ2-1, with 9 bases that match TRBD2. The germline CDR1 and CDR2 sequences are SGHRS and YFSETQ. CDR3 size: 14 residues. The junction had 9 bases not matched to a gene; V was cut back by 5 bases and J by 9 bases. As DNA, the CDR3 is TGCGCCAGCAGTTTTAGCGGGAGATTCAGTGAGCAGTTCTTC. This translates into CASSFSGRFSEQFF.

Points on this clonotype: The germline gene is not matched at one end of the junction; a read error may be the cause. The chain has TRBV7-7 and TRBJ1-5; TRBD1 matches at 7 bases. The CDR3 totals 15 residues. Germline V gene data show CDR1 as SSHAT and CDR2 as FNYEAQ (reference sequence). The CDR3 nucleotides are TGTGCTAGCAGGGGGTCACAGGGGAGCAATCAGCCCCAGCATTTT. Translating it yields CASRGSQGSNQPQHF.

The chain joins TRBV5-1 to TRBJ2-1; 16 nucleotides match TRBD2. The CDR3 extends over 17 amino acids. CDR1 is SGHRS, CDR2 YFSETQ, per germline. V lost 6 bases to trimming and J lost 10 bases; unmatched junction nucleotides: 13. The CDR3 loop reads CASIQGTSGRALEEQFF. In DNA form, the CDR3 reads TGCGCCAGCATCCAGGGGACTAGCGGGAGGGCCTTGGAGGAGCAGTTCTTC.

The rearrangement uses TRBV14 and TRBJ2-7; D might be TRBD2 (6 bases). V was cut by 0 bases and J by 2 bases, with 11 bases left in between. The CDR3 runs to 15 residues. Germline CDR1 SGHDN, CDR2 FVKESK. CDR3 region: CASSQDPREAYEQYF. The CDR3 DNA follows: TGTGCCAGCAGCCAAGATCCGCGGGAAGCCTACGAGCAGTACTTC.

This clonotype was counted once. V and J are TRBV3-1 and TRBJ1-2; possibly TRBD1 for D (5 bases). In germline, CDR1 is LGHDT, CDR2 YNNKEL (reference sequence). V dropped 5 bases and J dropped 1 base, with 11 bases sitting between them. This CDR3 comprises 14 residues. CDR3 region: CASSVEQVNYGYTF. The CDR3 region has the DNA TGTGCCAGCAGCGTCGAACAGGTTAACTATGGCTACACCTTC.

The DNA for the CDR3 is TGTGCCAGCAGTTTAGGGTCAGGGGGCGGAACCGGGGAGCTGTTTTTT. Amino acids: CASSLGSGGGTGELFF. The V call is TRBV12-3 or TRBV12-4, the J call TRBJ2-2, with 8 nucleotides matching TRBD1. The CDR3 consists of 16 residues. The V and J ends lost 1 base and 5 bases, in that order; junction bases with no gene match: 6.

The V gene is TRBV27, the J gene TRBJ2-4; 9 nucleotides match TRBD1. TRBJ2-7 matches the DNA end more closely, so the J call is doubtful. Germline CDR1 MNHEY, CDR2 SMNVEV (reference sequence). The CDR3 has 16 residues. CDR3 sequence: CASSKAQWDRAYEQYF. CDR3 nucleotide sequence: TGTGCCAGCAGTAAGGCTCAATGGGACAGGGCCTACGAGCAGTACTTC.

V usage is TRBV25-1 and J usage is TRBJ2-5; 11 nucleotides align to TRBD2. Trimming cost V 1 base and J 3 bases; bases outside gene matches: 10. The length of the CDR3 is 18 residues. The germline gives CDR1 MGHDK, CDR2 SYGVNS. The CDR3 DNA reads as TGTGCCAGCAGTGAATTGGGGACTAGCGGACGTCAAAAAGAGACCCAGTACTTC. It encodes CASSELGTSGRQKETQYF.

V and J are TRBV6-6 and TRBJ2-1, with D uncertain. The CDR3 is 13 amino acids. Trimming took off 2 bases at V and 6 bases at J, with 8 bases between the two ends. Germline V gene sequence: CDR1 MNHNY, CDR2 SVGAGI (reference sequence). CDR3 coding DNA: TGTGCCAGCAGTTACGAGAGAGGCAATGAGCAGTTCTTC. It specifies CASSYERGNEQFF.

The chain joins TRBV13 to TRBJ2-7; D perhaps matches TRBD2 (7 bases). Trimming removed 5 bases at V and 7 bases at J, with 18 bases between. Germline loops: CDR1 PRHDT, CDR2 FYEKMQ (reference sequence). The CDR3 is 14 amino acids. CDR3 DNA: TGTGCCAGCAGCGCCCCTTTCAGGGGAGGGGAGCAGTACTTC. Translated: CASSAPFRGGEQYF.

This chain joins TRBV6-6 and TRBJ1-1, with 9 bases that match TRBD1. Germline V CDR1 and CDR2: MNHNY, SVGAGI (reference sequence). The V and J ends lost 6 bases and 6 bases, in that order; junction bases with no gene match: 11. The CDR3 covers 15 residues. The CDR3 loop reads CASSKGDRVIPEAFF. CDR3 sequence (DNA): TGTGCCAGCAGCAAGGGGGACAGGGTGATCCCTGAAGCTTTCTTT.

The V call is TRBV4-3, the J call TRBJ1-2; D is undetermined. The germline V gene has CDR1 LGHNA and CDR2 YSLEER. V shed 0 bases and J shed 0 bases, with 8 bases lying between them. The CDR3 consists of 15 residues. DNA for the CDR3: TGCGCCAGCAGCCAAGATGAGGTAGCTAACTATGGCTACACCTTC. Translated, it gives CASSQDEVANYGYTF.

This rearrangement joins TRBV10-3 to TRBJ2-7; 10 nucleotides match TRBD1. With V trimmed by 4 bases and J by 1 base, 13 bases remained unmatched. CDR1 is ENHRY and CDR2 is SYGVKD in the germline V gene. The CDR3 runs 18 residues. The CDR3 spells CAISGGTGEGIGSYEQYF. The DNA for the CDR3 is TGTGCCATCAGTGGTGGGACAGGGGAGGGGATTGGATCCTACGAGCAGTACTTC.

The chain's CDR3 is CASSRDRDSRLHSSYNEQFF. DNA of the CDR3: TGTGCCAGCAGTCGAGACCGGGACTCTCGTTTACATAGCTCCTACAATGAGCAGTTCTTC. The rearrangement joins TRBV5-8 to TRBJ2-1, with D possibly TRBD2 on 6 matching bases. The CDR3 runs 20 residues. The V gene lost 5 bases and the J gene lost 0 bases, with 27 bases spanning the gap. Per the germline V gene, CDR1 is SGHTS and CDR2 is YDEGEE.

This clonotype was observed a few times. V usage is TRBV6-5 and J usage is TRBJ2-1; D gene ambiguous. Germline CDR1 and CDR2: MNHEY and SVGAGI. Trimming removed 5 bases from V and 8 bases from J, with 19 bases in between. The CDR3 spans 15 residues. The CDR3 is CASSPDPYYGDEQFF. CDR3 nucleotides: TGTGCCAGCAGTCCCGATCCCTATTACGGCGATGAGCAGTTCTTC.